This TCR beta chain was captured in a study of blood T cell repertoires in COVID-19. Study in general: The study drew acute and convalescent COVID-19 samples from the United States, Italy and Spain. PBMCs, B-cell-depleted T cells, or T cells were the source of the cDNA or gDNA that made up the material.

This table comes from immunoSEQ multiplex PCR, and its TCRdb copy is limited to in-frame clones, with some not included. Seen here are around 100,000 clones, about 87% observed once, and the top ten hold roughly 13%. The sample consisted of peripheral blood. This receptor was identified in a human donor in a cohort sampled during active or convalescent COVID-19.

The CDR3 sequence: CASSLPGTTGELFF. For the CDR3, the DNA is TGTGCCAGCAGCTTGCCGGGAACTACCGGGGAGCTGTTTTTT. The V gene is TRBV5-5, the J gene TRBJ2-2; possibly TRBD2 for D (5 bases). The CDR3 has 14 residues. The V end was cut by 1 base, the J end by 5 bases, with 9 bases between. Germline V gene data show CDR1 as SGHKS and CDR2 as YYEKEE (reference sequence).